This TCR beta chain was captured by sequencing in a study of lymphopenia after photon versus proton radiotherapy. The repertoire was sequenced with immunoSEQ multiplex PCR; TCRdb's copy has only in-frame clones and lacks some. The repertoire includes 20,000 to 25,000 clones, around nine tenths of them detected once, and around 9% sits in the top ten. V was trimmed by 3 bases and J by 3 bases, leaving 6 bases between them. Germline assignment: CDR1 SEHNR and CDR2 FQNEAQ (reference sequence). This CDR3 comprises 13 residues. Findings of the study overall: Proton therapy kept repertoires fairly stable, unlike photons, which gained effector/memory cells.

Details on this clone: The antigen is unknown.

The genes are TRBV7-9 and TRBJ1-5; D gene uncertain. The source was peripheral blood, collected from a patient treated with proton-based radiotherapy. The sequence was collected from a woman between 65 and 79 years old with pancreatic cancer. Some clones in this sample may be carry-over from other donors' samples. The CDR3 DNA reads as TGTGCCAGCAGCTTCTCCGACAATCAGCCCCAGCATTTT. As protein: CASSFSDNQPQHF.